Listed below are T cell receptor beta chains from one sample, sequenced in a study of lymphopenia after photon versus proton radiotherapy. TCRdb's table, derived via immunoSEQ multiplex PCR, lists solely in-frame clones and lacks some. The table records under 20,000 clones, roughly nine tenths of them present only once. Sequencing used peripheral blood, obtained from a patient treated with photon-based radiotherapy. The receptors originated from a woman aged 40 to 50 with cholangiocarcinoma. CDR3s include the opening cysteine and the closing phenylalanine or tryptophan. Fields, in order: D gene, J gene, V gene, CDR3 length, clone size, CDR3 protein, CDR3 DNA. A D gene is named only where the DNA matches it firmly. Clone size is not always given. Where it is, it says once, few, many or a class for expanded clones.

- | TRBJ2-2 | TRBV5-1 | 16 | - | CASFPAPGENTGELFF | TGCGCCAGCTTCCCCGCCCCGGGGGAGAACACCGGGGAGCTGTTTTTT
- | TRBJ2-7 | TRBV6-5 | 14 | once | CASNRAGGSYEQYF | TGTGCCAGCAACCGTGCAGGGGGGTCCTACGAGCAGTACTTC
- | TRBJ1-6 | TRBV19 | 13 | few | CASSIKDNSPLHF | TGTGCCAGTAGTATAAAGGACAATTCACCCCTCCACTTT
- | TRBJ1-5 | TRBV19 | 12 | - | CASSLGVSEQHF | TGTGCCAGTTCCCTCGGGGTGTCCGAACAGCATTTT
TRBD1 | TRBJ2-7 | TRBV10-3 | 14 | - | CARDGTGIPYEQYF | TGTGCCAGGGACGGGACAGGGATTCCCTACGAGCAGTACTTC
- | TRBJ1-1 | TRBV9 | 16 | - | CASSVATMGVQTEAFF | TGTGCCAGCAGCGTAGCTACTATGGGGGTACAGACTGAAGCTTTCTTT
TRBD1 | TRBJ2-7 | TRBV4-1 | 16 | - | CASSQDKGTVLYEQYF | TGCGCCAGCAGCCAAGATAAAGGGACAGTCCTCTACGAGCAGTACTTC
- | TRBJ1-2 | TRBV19 | 17 | - | CASSTGLDGILSDGYTF | TGTGCCAGTAGCACCGGGCTAGACGGGATTTTATCTGATGGCTACACCTTC
TRBD1 | TRBJ1-2 | TRBV28 | 15 | - | CASSAPRTGNYGYTF | TGTGCCAGCAGTGCCCCACGGACAGGGAACTATGGCTACACCTTC
- | TRBJ1-1 | TRBV6-5 | 14 | - | CASSYSWQGQGTFF | TGTGCCAGCAGTTACTCATGGCAGGGCCAAGGGACTTTCTTT
TRBD2 | TRBJ2-7 | TRBV5-1 | 17 | - | CASSQDTTSGYSYEQYF | TGCGCCAGCAGCCAGGATACGACTAGCGGATACTCCTACGAGCAGTACTTC
TRBD1 | TRBJ1-3 | TRBV7-9 | 12 | - | CASSVDRGTIYF | TGTGCCAGCAGCGTGGACAGGGGAACCATATATTTT
- | TRBJ2-3 | TRBV5-1 | 14 | - | CASSLGGSTDTQYF | TGCGCCAGCAGCTTGGGCGGGAGCACAGATACGCAGTATTTT
- | TRBJ1-2 | TRBV11-2 | 11 | - | CASSFRGGYTF | TGTGCCAGCAGCTTTCGAGGTGGCTACACCTTC
- | TRBJ2-3 | TRBV5-1 | 16 | - | CASSLAGDGGTDTQYF | TGCGCCAGCAGCTTGGCCGGGGACGGTGGCACAGATACGCAGTATTTT
- | TRBJ1-5 | TRBV28 | 16 | - | CASRRLNVPGNQPQHF | TGTGCCAGCAGGAGGTTGAACGTTCCCGGCAATCAGCCCCAGCATTTT
- | TRBJ2-5 | TRBV7-5 | 16 | - | CASSSPSGRGEETQYF | TGTGCCAGCAGCTCACCTAGCGGGAGAGGTGAAGAGACCCAGTACTTC
- | TRBJ2-7 | TRBV5-1 | 13 | once | CASSSGGSYEQYF | TGCGCCAGCAGCTCCGGGGGCTCCTACGAGCAGTACTTC
- | TRBJ1-2 | TRBV5-6 | 11 | - | CASSFLYGYTF | TGTGCCAGCAGCTTTCTTTATGGCTACACCTTC
- | TRBJ1-6 | TRBV6-6 | 14 | - | CASSYFTENSPLHF | TGTGCCAGCAGTTACTTCACAGAGAATTCACCCCTCCACTTT
- | TRBJ1-1 | TRBV18 | 13 | once | CASSPLRASEAFF | TGTGCCAGCTCACCACTCAGGGCCTCTGAAGCTTTCTTT
TRBD2 | TRBJ2-3 | TRBV19 | 14 | - | CASLAGGQIDTQYF | TGTGCCAGCCTAGCGGGGGGGCAGATAGATACGCAGTATTTT
- | TRBJ1-2 | TRBV9 | 13 | - | CASTTGLNYGYTF | TGTGCCAGCACAACGGGACTTAACTATGGCTACACCTTC
TRBD2 | TRBJ2-3 | TRBV4-1 | 16 | - | CASSPSRTSGVDTQYF | TGCGCCAGCAGCCCCTCCCGGACTAGCGGGGTGGATACGCAGTATTTT
TRBD2 | TRBJ2-3 | TRBV9 | 16 | - | CASSTGTSGGTDTQYF | TGTGCCAGCAGCACCGGGACTAGCGGGGGCACAGATACGCAGTATTTT
- | TRBJ1-1 | TRBV5-1 | 15 | - | CASSLGSLGTTEAFF | TGCGCCAGCAGCTTGGGTTCATTGGGGACCACTGAAGCTTTCTTT
- | TRBJ2-1 | TRBV19 | 20 | - | CASSILLFGGGSSSYNEQFF | TGTGCCAGTAGTATCCTCCTGTTCGGGGGCGGAAGTAGCTCCTACAATGAGCAGTTCTTC
- | TRBJ1-6 | TRBV5-1 | 14 | - | CASSLGAGNSPLHF | TGCGCCAGCAGCTTGGGGGCAGGGAATTCACCCCTCCACTTT
TRBD2 | TRBJ2-7 | TRBV27 | 17 | once | CASSLRASGRTPYEQYF | TGTGCCAGCAGCCTAAGGGCTAGCGGGAGGACTCCCTACGAGCAGTACTTC
- | TRBJ2-7 | TRBV10-3 | 13 | - | CAIKGYEGPEQYF | TGTGCCATCAAGGGTTACGAGGGGCCCGAGCAGTACTTC
- | TRBJ2-7 | TRBV7-2 | 11 | once | CASSSHYEQYF | TGTGCCAGCAGCTCCCACTACGAGCAGTACTTC
- | TRBJ2-7 | TRBV7-9 | 14 | - | CASSHRTGPHEQYF | TGTGCCAGCAGCCACCGGACGGGACCCCACGAGCAGTACTTC
- | TRBJ1-1 | TRBV6-5 | 14 | - | CASIAGSWNTEAFF | TGTGCCAGCATCGCGGGCAGCTGGAACACTGAAGCTTTCTTT
- | TRBJ1-5 | TRBV7-3 | 13 | once | CASSLTGGQPQHF | TGTGCCAGCAGCTTAACAGGGGGTCAGCCCCAGCATTTT
- | TRBJ1-5 | TRBV19 | 16 | - | CASSTPGQLSNQPQHF | TGTGCCAGTAGTACCCCGGGACAACTAAGCAATCAGCCCCAGCATTTT
- | TRBJ2-5 | TRBV18 | 15 | - | CASSPRGQRQETQYF | TGTGCCAGCTCACCACGAGGACAAAGACAAGAGACCCAGTACTTC
TRBD2 | TRBJ2-5 | TRBV5-6 | 15 | - | CASSLRTSGVETQYF | TGTGCCAGCAGCTTACGGACTAGCGGGGTGGAGACCCAGTACTTC
TRBD1 | TRBJ1-1 | TRBV6-6 | 15 | - | CASSYSTGGGTEAFF | TGTGCCAGCAGTTACTCTACAGGGGGCGGTACTGAAGCTTTCTTT
- | TRBJ1-1 | TRBV11-2 | 13 | - | CATARALNTEAFF | TGTGCCACGGCCCGGGCCCTGAACACTGAAGCTTTCTTT
- | TRBJ1-1 | TRBV19 | 17 | - | CASSERQDTIKNTEAFF | TGTGCCAGTAGTGAGAGACAGGATACAATAAAGAACACTGAAGCTTTCTTT
- | TRBJ1-4 | TRBV27 | 14 | - | CASRPQEFGEKLFF | TGTGCCAGCAGGCCACAGGAGTTCGGTGAAAAACTGTTTTTT
- | TRBJ1-6 | TRBV19 | 15 | - | CASSDKAGENSPLHF | TGTGCCAGTAGTGACAAGGCAGGGGAAAATTCACCCCTCCACTTT
TRBD1 | TRBJ1-5 | TRBV28 | 18 | - | CASRSGGQGIGSNQPQHF | TGTGCCAGCAGATCCGGGGGACAGGGTATAGGAAGCAATCAGCCCCAGCATTTT
- | TRBJ1-5 | TRBV15 | 15 | - | CATSRDNGGNQPQHF | TGTGCCACCAGCAGAGATAACGGGGGAAATCAGCCCCAGCATTTT
- | TRBJ2-7 | TRBV6-1 | 11 | - | CASSNMAEQYF | TGTGCCAGCAGCAATATGGCCGAGCAGTACTTC